Following are 10 T cell receptor beta chains from one sample sequenced in a study of control samples from healthy donors and cancer patients. Method: immunoSEQ multiplex PCR; TCRdb's copy keeps in-frame clones and lacks some. This sample carries about 160,000 clones, around nine tenths of them seen once, and the ten largest clones take around 11%. Input material: blood. The receptors stem from a man under 40 in good health.

This chain joins TRBV19 and TRBJ1-1; 7 nucleotides match TRBD1. Per the germline V gene, CDR1 is LNHDA and CDR2 is SQIVND (reference sequence). After removal of 6 bases from V and 2 bases from J, the junction contained 12 bases not matched to a gene. The length of the CDR3 is 16 residues. CDR3 nucleotide sequence: TGTGCCAGTAGGACTTCTCCGGGACAGAGTAACACTGAAGCTTTCTTT. Translated, it gives CASRTSPGQSNTEAFF.

The genes are TRBV3-1 (or the pseudogene TRBV3-2) and TRBJ1-2; D is uncertain. CDR1 LGHDT and CDR2 YNNKEL come from the germline V gene (reference sequence). The V and J ends lost 4 bases and 7 bases respectively, with 7 bases between them. The length of the CDR3 is 11 residues. The DNA of the CDR3 is TGTGCCAGCAGCCTCGGGCGTGGCTACACCTTC. Protein product: CASSLGRGYTF.

The chain uses TRBV20-1 and TRBJ2-5, with D tentatively TRBD1 or TRBD2 (5 bases each). Germline CDR1 and CDR2: DFQATT and SNEGSKA (reference sequence). The CDR3 sequence is 12 residues long. Trimming took off 3 bases at V and 7 bases at J, with 12 bases between the two ends. The CDR3 loop reads CSASLGVGTQYF. The CDR3 DNA reads TGCAGTGCTAGTTTGGGGGTAGGGACCCAGTACTTC.

This chain links TRBV27 with TRBJ1-5; possible D gene TRBD1, 5 bases. The germline V gene encodes CDR1 MNHEY and CDR2 SMNVEV (reference sequence). V was clipped by 2 bases and J by 2 bases, with 7 bases between them. There are 14 residues in the CDR3. CDR3 coding DNA: TGTGCCAGCAGTTTAGTGACAGGCAATCAGCCCCAGCATTTT. Amino acids: CASSLVTGNQPQHF.

The gene calls are TRBV4-1 and TRBJ1-1; D remains ambiguous. The CDR3 extends over 15 amino acids. V lost 0 bases, J lost 0 bases, and 8 bases lay in between. Germline V CDR1 and CDR2: MGHRA, YSYEKL. The CDR3 DNA reads as TGCGCCAGCAGCCAAGATCTACGGATGAACACTGAAGCTTTCTTT. Translating it yields CASSQDLRMNTEAFF.

This chain links TRBV6-5 with TRBJ1-2, with D hard to call. Germline CDR1 and CDR2: MNHEY and SVGAGI. The V end lost 2 bases, the J end lost 9 bases, and 10 bases lay between the germline ends. This CDR3 region has 12 residues. The CDR3 loop is CASSYDSARYTF. The CDR3 nucleotides are TGTGCCAGCAGTTACGATTCAGCACGCTACACCTTC.

Remarks on this clone: Other DNA sequences within the sample encode an identical CDR3. The gene calls are TRBV3-1 (or the pseudogene TRBV3-2) and TRBJ1-5; D call uncertain. This CDR3 contains 13 residues. The V gene lost 1 base and the J gene lost 4 bases, with 5 bases spanning the gap. Looked up from germline, CDR1 is LGHDT and CDR2 is YNNKEL (reference sequence). The CDR3 coding sequence is TGTGCCAGCAGCCAAGGTTCTAATCAGCCCCAGCATTTT. Translation gives CASSQGSNQPQHF.

V usage is TRBV11-3 and J usage is TRBJ2-3; 8 bases align to TRBD2. J lost 1 base, V lost 3 bases, and 6 bases had no gene match. Germline CDR1 and CDR2: SGHNT and YENEEA. The CDR3 is 16 residues long. The CDR3 nucleotides read TGTGCCAGCAGCTTTTCTTCGACTAGCGGCACAGATACGCAGTATTTT. This codes for CASSFSSTSGTDTQYF.

The chain links TRBV5-6 to TRBJ1-4; 10 bases agree with TRBD1. The CDR3 extends over 14 amino acids. Unmatched junction bases numbered 5, after V lost 4 bases and J lost 8 bases. The germline CDR1 and CDR2 sequences are SGHDT and YYEEEE. CDR3 in DNA: TGTGCCAGCAGCATCGGGACAGGGGAAGAAAAACTGTTTTTT. Translating gives CASSIGTGEEKLFF.

V is TRBV6-6 and J is TRBJ1-2; 7 bases align to TRBD1. Germline V gene sequence: CDR1 MNHNY, CDR2 SVGAGI (reference sequence). V lost 5 bases to trimming and J lost 6 bases; unmatched junction nucleotides: 9. This CDR3 contains 14 residues. CDR3 residues: CASSRDSLENGYTF. For the CDR3, the DNA is TGTGCCAGCAGTAGGGACAGCCTCGAGAATGGCTACACCTTC.